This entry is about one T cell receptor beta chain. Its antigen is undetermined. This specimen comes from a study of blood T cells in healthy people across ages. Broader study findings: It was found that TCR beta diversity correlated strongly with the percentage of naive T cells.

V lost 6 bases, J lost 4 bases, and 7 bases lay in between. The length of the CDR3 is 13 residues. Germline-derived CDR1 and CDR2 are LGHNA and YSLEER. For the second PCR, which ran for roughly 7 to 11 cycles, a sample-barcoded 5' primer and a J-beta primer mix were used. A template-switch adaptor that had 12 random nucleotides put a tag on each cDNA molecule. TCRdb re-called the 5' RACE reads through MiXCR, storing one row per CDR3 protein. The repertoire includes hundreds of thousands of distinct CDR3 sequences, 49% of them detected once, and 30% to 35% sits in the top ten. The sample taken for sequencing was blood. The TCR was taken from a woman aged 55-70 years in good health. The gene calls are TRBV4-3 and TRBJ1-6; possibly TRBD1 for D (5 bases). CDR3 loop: CASSPGYNSPLHF. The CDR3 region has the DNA TGCGCCAGCAGTCCAGGGTATAATTCACCCCTCCACTTT.